The clone carrying this T cell receptor beta chain occurred many times. The sample carries other DNA sequences with the same CDR3. TCRdb's copy holds only in-frame clones and misses some; the assay was immunoSEQ multiplex PCR. Altogether 35,000 to 55,000 clones are present, 65% to 80% being singletons, with the ten largest covering 17%. The data derive from a study of control samples from healthy donors and cancer patients. J gave up 6 bases and V 4 bases, and 15 bases lay outside the gene matches. CDR1 is LGHNA and CDR2 is YNFKEQ in the germline V gene. The CDR3 has 18 residues. The sequenced sample was formalin-fixed, paraffin-embedded tissue. This TCR derives from a male donor with melanoma. V and J are TRBV4-2 and TRBJ2-2; 9 bases fit TRBD2. CDR3 nucleotides: TGTGCCAGCAGCCCTCGGGCTACAGCGGGAGGCGATGCCGGGGAGCTGTTTTTT. Translation gives CASSPRATAGGDAGELFF.